This T cell receptor (beta chain) emerged from a study of regulatory T cells in long-lasting Graves disease. The trim removed 6 bases at V and 3 bases at J, leaving 6 bases unmatched. The CDR3 contains 15 residues. Noted time point: newly diagnosed GD, antithyroid drugs for less than 3 months. Extracted PBMC RNA gave rise to the TCR library. This clonotype was counted only a few times. The antigen remains unidentified. A much larger clone differs from this one at a single base, so this may be a read error. The CDR3 does not end in the conserved phenylalanine or tryptophan, so this is likely a read error. Construction of the TCR beta libraries employed iRepertoire HTBI primers in conjunction with Arm-PCR of CDR3 regions. Using its own MiXCR run on the multiplex PCR reads, TCRdb lists one record per CDR3 protein. The table has approximately 350,000 distinct CDR3 sequences, about 11% seen once. Study results and caveats: In persistent patients, shared public clonotypes (2,741) outnumbered those in new patients (roughly 870).

This same sample was also part of a study on T cells in Graves' hyperthyroidism and ophthalmopathy. That report adds: The definition of stable Graves' hyperthyroidism was no ophthalmopathy progression within 18 months. Within blood appeared most thyroid clonotypes that had expanded above 0.001. Ophthalmopathy, as predicted by the model, came a median around 6.7 months after the prediction.

The chain employs TRBV12-3 or TRBV12-4 and TRBJ2-3, with TRBD1 matching over 10 bases. The clonotype was recovered from a woman aged 18-35 years with Graves disease. The starting material was peripheral blood mononuclear cells (PBMCs), obtained at new diagnosis, from a patient treated with antithyroid drugs. CDR3 amino acids: CASRRGTGATDTQYS. The CDR3 DNA follows: TGTGCCAGCAGACGCGGGACAGGGGCGACAGATACGCAGTATTCT.